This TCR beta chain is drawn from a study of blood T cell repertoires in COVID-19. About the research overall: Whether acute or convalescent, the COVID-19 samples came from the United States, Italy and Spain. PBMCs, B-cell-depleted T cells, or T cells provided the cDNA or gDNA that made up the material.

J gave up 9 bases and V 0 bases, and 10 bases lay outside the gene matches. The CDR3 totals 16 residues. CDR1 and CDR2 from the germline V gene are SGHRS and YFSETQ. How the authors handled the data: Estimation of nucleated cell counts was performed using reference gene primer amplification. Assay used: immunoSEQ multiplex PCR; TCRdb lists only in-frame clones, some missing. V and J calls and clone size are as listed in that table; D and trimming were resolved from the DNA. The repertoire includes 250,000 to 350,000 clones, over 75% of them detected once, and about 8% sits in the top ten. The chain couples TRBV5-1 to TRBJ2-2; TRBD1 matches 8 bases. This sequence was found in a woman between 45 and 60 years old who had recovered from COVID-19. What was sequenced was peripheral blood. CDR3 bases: TGCGCCAGCAGCTTGGCACCAGGGGGCGTTTTCCGGGAGCTGTTTTTT. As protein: CASSLAPGGVFRELFF.